These T cell receptor beta chains were read from a single sample in a study of low-dose radiotherapy and immunotherapy resistance in tumors. One entry per CDR3 protein results from TCRdb running MiXCR on the reads. This table has some 94,000 distinct CDR3 sequences, around a fifth appearing once. The source was PBMCs, collected after low-dose radiotherapy plus immunotherapy. Every receptor here comes from a female donor with ovarian cancer. Both conserved end residues are part of each CDR3. A D gene is named only where the DNA matches it firmly. Clone size is given for some rows only: seen once, a few or many times, or a class if the clone is expanded.

d_call,clone_size,v_call,j_call,cdr3_aa,cdr3_nt
TRBD2,many,TRBV20-1,TRBJ2-3,CSARRPGGGGDTQYF,TGCAGTGCTAGAAGGCCGGGAGGCGGGGGAGATACGCAGTATTTT
TRBD1,many,TRBV7-8,TRBJ2-2,CASSLARDRVVVGELFF,TGTGCCAGCAGCTTAGCGAGGGACAGGGTGGTGGTCGGGGAGCTGTTTTTT
TRBD2,many,TRBV7-9,TRBJ2-1,CASSPPREVYEQFF,TGTGCCAGCAGCCCCCCCCGGGAGGTTTATGAGCAGTTCTTC
TRBD1,many,TRBV27,TRBJ2-7,CASSLMGQPTYEQYF,TGTGCCAGCAGTTTAATGGGACAGCCGACCTACGAGCAGTACTTC
.,.,TRBV6-5,TRBJ1-5,CATRRGINQPQHF,TGTGCCACCCGCCGGGGGATCAATCAGCCCCAGCATTTT
TRBD2,many,TRBV18,TRBJ2-1,CASSQGLAGGPLLNEQFF,TGTGCCAGCTCACAGGGACTAGCGGGAGGGCCTCTCCTCAATGAGCAGTTCTTC
TRBD1,many,TRBV25-1,TRBJ2-7,CASSESSPGQGYEQYF,TGTGCCAGCAGTGAATCCTCTCCGGGACAGGGCTACGAGCAGTACTTC
.,.,TRBV9,TRBJ2-4,CASSVSHSDANIQYF,TGTGCCAGCAGCGTTAGTCACAGCGACGCAAACATTCAGTACTTC
.,many,TRBV7-8,TRBJ1-5,CASSLYRMGNQPQHF,TGTGCCAGCAGCTTATACCGGATGGGCAATCAGCCCCAGCATTTT
.,many,TRBV4-1,TRBJ2-2,CASSQKVGANTGELFF,TGCGCCAGCAGCCAGAAGGTCGGAGCGAACACCGGGGAGCTGTTTTTT
TRBD1,many,TRBV7-2,TRBJ1-2,CASSPNFGQGHGYTF,TGTGCCAGCAGCCCTAACTTCGGACAGGGCCATGGCTACACCTTC
.,.,TRBV6-1,TRBJ2-1,CASRRLGDNEQFF,TGTGCCAGCCGGAGGTTGGGAGATAATGAGCAGTTCTTC
.,many,TRBV28,TRBJ1-1,CASSPENTEAFF,TGTGCCAGCAGCCCTGAGAACACTGAAGCTTTCTTT
TRBD2,many,TRBV28,TRBJ2-1,CASLRAGGPDEQFF,TGTGCCAGCTTACGAGCGGGAGGGCCCGATGAGCAGTTCTTC
.,.,TRBV5-1,TRBJ2-5,CASSLRWGETQYF,TGCGCCAGCAGTCTCCGATGGGGGGAGACCCAGTACTTC
.,.,TRBV19,TRBJ1-1,CASSIYHGNTEAFF,TGTGCCAGTAGTATATACCACGGGAACACTGAAGCTTTCTTT
.,.,TRBV7-8,TRBJ2-3,CASSLAASDTDTQYF,TGTGCCAGCAGCTTAGCGGCTAGCGACACAGATACGCAGTATTTT
.,many,TRBV24-1,TRBJ2-1,CATSDLLGGEQFF,TGTGCCACCAGTGATTTGTTGGGGGGAGAGCAGTTCTTC
.,many,TRBV19,TRBJ1-2,CASSITRGAGYTF,TGTGCCAGTAGTATCACGCGGGGCGCTGGCTACACCTTC
.,many,TRBV10-3,TRBJ2-1,CAISESNYNEQFF,TGTGCCATCAGTGAGTCGAACTACAATGAGCAGTTCTTC
.,many,TRBV19,TRBJ2-7,CASSNEGTRTYEQYF,TGTGCCAGTAGTAATGAGGGGACAAGGACCTACGAGCAGTACTTC
.,many,TRBV4-1,TRBJ2-2,CASKDVSPGELFF,TGCGCCAGCAAGGACGTCTCTCCCGGGGAGCTGTTTTTT